Listed below are T cell receptor beta chains from one sample, sequenced in a study of regulatory T cells in long-lasting Graves disease. In TCRdb, the multiplex PCR reads were re-called with MiXCR into one record per CDR3 protein. In the table there are 390,000 or so distinct CDR3 sequences, 20% to 25% of which are singletons. Material: peripheral blood mononuclear cells (PBMCs), obtained when the disease was refractory, from a patient treated with antithyroid drugs. These receptors were taken from a woman aged 40 to 55 with Graves disease. CDR3s include the opening cysteine and the closing phenylalanine or tryptophan. Fields, in order: clone size, D gene, J gene, V gene, CDR3 protein, CDR3 DNA. A D gene is named only where the DNA matches it firmly. Expanded clones are given a class, and other clones once, few, many or no size at all.

many,-,TRBJ2-7,TRBV2,CASSAQGGEYEQYF,TGTGCCAGCAGTGCCCAAGGGGGGGAGTACGAGCAGTACTTC
-,TRBD2,TRBJ2-7,TRBV3-1,CASSQDLRGAASYEQYF,TGTGCCAGCAGCCAAGATCTGCGGGGGGCAGCCTCCTACGAGCAGTACTTC
few,TRBD1,TRBJ1-5,TRBV7-9,CASRKETGGGNQPQHF,TGTGCCAGCAGAAAAGAGACAGGGGGCGGGAATCAGCCCCAGCATTTT
-,-,TRBJ2-3,TRBV12-3/TRBV12-4,CASSLRQNTQYF,TGTGCCAGCAGTCTGAGACAGAATACGCAGTATTTT
many,-,TRBJ1-5,TRBV6-1,CASSEGWGQPQHF,TGTGCCAGCAGTGAAGGTTGGGGTCAGCCCCAGCATTTT
-,-,TRBJ2-7,TRBV30,CAWSPLGRYEQYF,TGTGCCTGGAGTCCCTTAGGGCGATACGAGCAGTACTTC
-,-,TRBJ1-6,TRBV5-5,CASSLVSQVVSPLHF,TGTGCCAGCAGCTTGGTTAGCCAGGTTGTTTCACCCCTCCACTTT
-,-,TRBJ2-1,TRBV27,CASIQARGYNEQFF,TGTGCCAGCATCCAAGCGAGGGGGTACAATGAGCAGTTCTTC
-,-,TRBJ1-5,TRBV20-1,CSAKRTGTAQHF,TGCAGTGCTAAACGGACGGGCACGGCCCAGCATTTT
many,-,TRBJ2-5,TRBV7-8,CASSLVGYKGQYF,TGTGCCAGCAGCTTAGTTGGGTATAAGGGCCAGTACTTC
-,-,TRBJ2-7,TRBV7-8,CASSLERTGKTYEQYF,TGTGCCAGCAGCTTGGAGCGTACAGGAAAGACCTACGAGCAGTACTTC
many,TRBD2,TRBJ2-7,TRBV7-2,CASSSRLAGEQYF,TGTGCCAGCAGCTCCCGACTAGCTGGCGAGCAGTACTTC
-,-,TRBJ2-7,TRBV20-1,CSARFVGALPNEQYF,TGCAGTGCTAGATTTGTCGGGGCCCTCCCCAACGAGCAGTACTTC
many,-,TRBJ2-7,TRBV28,CASSLGDLRYF,TGTGCCAGCAGTTTAGGTGACCTGCGGTACTTC
-,-,TRBJ2-7,TRBV6-5,CASSYGGRGYEQYF,TGTGCCAGCAGTTACGGGGGTAGGGGTTACGAGCAGTACTTC
-,-,TRBJ1-1,TRBV6-2/TRBV6-3,CASSSRIGGSDTEAFF,TGTGCCAGCAGTTCCCGGATAGGGGGGTCTGACACTGAAGCTTTCTTT
many,-,TRBJ1-1,TRBV2,CASSPGRKEAFF,TGTGCCAGCAGTCCGGGGCGGAAAGAAGCTTTCTTT
many,TRBD1,TRBJ1-1,TRBV12-3/TRBV12-4,CASSPGTGKAFF,TGTGCCAGCAGTCCTGGGACAGGTAAAGCTTTCTTT
few,-,TRBJ2-7,TRBV7-9,CASLGGPHEQYF,TGTGCCAGCCTGGGGGGGCCCCACGAGCAGTACTTC
many,-,TRBJ2-7,TRBV11-2,CASSLVGALNSYEQYF,TGTGCCAGCAGCTTAGTAGGTGCCCTAAACTCCTACGAGCAGTACTTC
many,-,TRBJ2-5,TRBV2,CASSPSIQPWETQYF,TGTGCCAGCAGCCCCTCCATCCAGCCCTGGGAGACCCAGTACTTC
many,-,TRBJ1-1,TRBV28,CASSLMVRDGREAFF,TGTGCCAGCAGTTTAATGGTCCGGGATGGTCGTGAAGCTTTCTTT
-,TRBD1,TRBJ1-5,TRBV5-1,CASSAATGRDQPQHF,TGCGCCAGCAGCGCAGCGACAGGGAGGGATCAGCCCCAGCATTTT
many,-,TRBJ1-2,TRBV12-3/TRBV12-4,CASSPLFDIYGYTF,TGTGCCAGCAGCCCCCTCTTCGACATCTATGGCTACACCTTC
-,TRBD1,TRBJ2-1,TRBV12-3/TRBV12-4,CASRTGSVVSDEQFF,TGTGCCAGCAGGACAGGGTCCGTAGTCAGCGATGAGCAGTTCTTC
many,-,TRBJ2-1,TRBV6-1,CASSPTSGGINEQFF,TGTGCCAGCAGTCCGACTAGTGGGGGTATTAATGAGCAGTTCTTC
-,-,TRBJ1-1,TRBV13,CASSLLTRALGTGAFF,TGTGCCAGCAGCTTACTCACCAGGGCACTTGGCACTGGAGCTTTCTTT
many,TRBD1,TRBJ1-5,TRBV20-1,CSARGYDTGDQPQHF,TGCAGTGCTAGGGGTTACGACACAGGGGATCAGCCCCAGCATTTT
few,TRBD1,TRBJ1-1,TRBV14,CASSQDRANEAFF,TGTGCCAGCAGTCAGGACAGGGCGAATGAAGCTTTCTTT
many,-,TRBJ1-4,TRBV6-1,CASTQSGATNEKLFF,TGTGCCAGCACCCAGAGCGGTGCAACTAATGAAAAACTGTTTTTT
many,TRBD1,TRBJ1-5,TRBV28,CASRATGDNQPQHF,TGTGCCAGCAGAGCGACAGGGGACAATCAGCCCCAGCATTTT
-,TRBD1,TRBJ2-3,TRBV10-3,CAISERTGGRTDTQYF,TGTGCCATCAGTGAACGGACAGGGGGGCGCACAGATACGCAGTATTTT
many,TRBD1,TRBJ1-1,TRBV7-3,CASSYDRDTEAFF,TGTGCCAGCAGCTACGACAGGGATACTGAAGCTTTCTTT
many,-,TRBJ2-7,TRBV6-1,CASHDKFHEQYF,TGTGCCAGCCATGACAAGTTCCACGAGCAGTACTTC
few,-,TRBJ1-5,TRBV27,CASSLTNWAGISNQPQHF,TGTGCCAGCAGTTTGACAAATTGGGCGGGAATTAGCAATCAGCCCCAGCATTTT
many,-,TRBJ2-3,TRBV28,CASSLTAHPGTQYF,TGTGCCAGCAGTTTAACGGCCCACCCCGGAACGCAGTATTTT
few,-,TRBJ2-5,TRBV29-1,CSVEAGEAGWTQYF,TGCAGCGTTGAAGCTGGGGAGGCTGGATGGACCCAGTACTTC
-,-,TRBJ1-1,TRBV6-1,CASSPRGREAFF,TGTGCCAGCAGTCCCCGGGGCAGGGAAGCTTTCTTT
many,-,TRBJ1-1,TRBV20-1,CSARRLNTEAFF,TGCAGTGCTAGAAGGCTTAACACTGAAGCTTTCTTT
many,TRBD2,TRBJ2-7,TRBV28,CASRGGGRYEQYF,TGTGCCAGCAGGGGGGGGGGTAGGTACGAGCAGTACTTC
-,-,TRBJ2-1,TRBV6-1,CASSRYAGTGYNEQFF,TGTGCCAGCAGTCGGTATGCCGGGACGGGATACAATGAGCAGTTCTTC
-,TRBD2,TRBJ2-5,TRBV6-1,CASRPGVAGGGTGTRETQYF,TGTGCCAGCAGACCCGGGGTAGCGGGAGGCGGGACCGGGACTCGAGAGACCCAGTACTTC
-,TRBD2,TRBJ2-1,TRBV20-1,CSVPSPSSGRFGEQFF,TGCAGTGTCCCCTCCCCGTCCAGCGGGAGATTTGGTGAGCAGTTCTTC
few,-,TRBJ2-7,TRBV11-2,CASSPLDRYEQYF,TGTGCCAGCAGCCCCCTCGACAGGTACGAGCAGTACTTC
few,-,TRBJ2-7,TRBV12-3/TRBV12-4,CASSFAGEQYF,TGTGCCAGCAGTTTCGCTGGGGAGCAGTACTTC
few,TRBD2,TRBJ2-5,TRBV2,CASIRTSGEGDTQYF,TGTGCCAGCATCAGGACTAGCGGGGAAGGAGACACCCAGTACTTC
many,-,TRBJ2-5,TRBV11-1,CASSFTGWAQQETQYF,TGTGCCAGCAGCTTCACCGGTTGGGCTCAGCAAGAGACCCAGTACTTC
-,-,TRBJ2-1,TRBV5-1,CASRDGRPNYNEQFF,TGCGCCAGCAGGGACGGAAGGCCAAACTACAATGAGCAGTTCTTC
many,-,TRBJ1-5,TRBV2,CASSDLGKPQHF,TGTGCCAGCAGTGATCTAGGGAAGCCCCAGCATTTT
few,-,TRBJ1-1,TRBV20-1,CSGGGRDTEAFF,TGCAGTGGGGGGGGGAGGGACACTGAAGCTTTCTTT
many,-,TRBJ1-4,TRBV2,CASSEFDVGGKEKLFF,TGTGCCAGCAGTGAATTCGACGTGGGGGGGAAAGAAAAACTGTTTTTT